The T cell receptor beta chain described here comes from a study of identical twins. General study points: The authors noted that invariant MAIT and iNKT cells could partly confound zero-insertion analyses.

In TCRdb, the 5' RACE reads were re-called with MiXCR into one record per CDR3 protein. The sample has 1.5 million to 2 million distinct CDR3 sequences, around a third seen once. There are a few counts of this clonotype. Its cognate antigen is unknown. Germline V lookup: CDR1 MNHEY, CDR2 SVGAGI. This CDR3 spans 14 amino acids. V dropped 5 bases and J dropped 4 bases, with 13 bases sitting between them. The sequence came from a newborn girl in good health. The specimen sequenced was cord blood. The chain links TRBV6-5 to TRBJ2-3, with D maybe TRBD2 (6 bases). CDR3 nucleotide sequence: TGTGCCAGCAGTCCGACTAGACCTCCAGATACGCAGTATTTT. It specifies CASSPTRPPDTQYF.